Presented here are 24 T cell receptor beta chains from one specimen sequenced in a study of shared clonotypes between healthy human individuals. Clones were read by immunoSEQ multiplex PCR, and TCRdb kept only the in-frame ones, dropping some. The data contain about 600,000 clones, more than 95% of them singletons. Input material: naive CD4+ T cells sorted from blood. Subset given: CD45RA+ positively selected. The receptors derive from a woman aged 25 to 39 in good health.

The rearrangement links TRBV28 to TRBJ1-1; D possibly corresponds to TRBD1 (6 bases). The CDR3 is made up of 14 amino acids. CDR1 MDHEN and CDR2 SYDVKM come from the germline V gene. The germline V and J ends were trimmed by 3 bases and 0 bases, with 8 bases remaining between them. CDR3 sequence: CASSLAGVNTEAFF. The CDR3 DNA reads as TGTGCCAGCAGTTTGGCAGGGGTGAACACTGAAGCTTTCTTT.

This chain connects TRBV27 to TRBJ2-5; D might be TRBD1 or TRBD2, each matching 6 bases. CDR3 length: 16 amino acids. The germline V gene encodes CDR1 MNHEY and CDR2 SMNVEV (reference sequence). Trimming removed 6 bases from V and 5 bases from J, with 22 bases in between. CDR3 bases: TGTGCCAGCAGCCTTAGGGCGGGACAAGCTTGGGAGACCCAGTACTTC. Translating gives CASSLRAGQAWETQYF.

The sample holds one count of this clone. The genes are TRBV2 and TRBJ1-4; 10 bases map to TRBD1. This CDR3 has 14 residues. Trimming cost V 8 bases and J 4 bases; bases outside gene matches: 4. CDR1 is SNHLY, CDR2 FYNNEI, per germline. The CDR3 nucleotides read TGTGCCAGCGAGGGACAGGGGTTTAATGAAAAACTGTTTTTT. Encoded protein: CASEGQGFNEKLFF.

This rearrangement joins TRBV10-3 to TRBJ2-1; possible D gene TRBD1, 5 bases. V dropped 4 bases and J dropped 4 bases, with 23 bases sitting between them. CDR1 and CDR2 (germline): ENHRY, SYGVKD. The CDR3 is made up of 18 amino acids. CDR3 protein: CAISARPGDSQKYNEQFF. For the CDR3, the DNA is TGTGCCATCAGTGCGCGACCAGGAGACAGCCAAAAATACAATGAGCAGTTCTTC.

The chain couples TRBV18 to TRBJ1-3; a weak D match, TRBD1 (5 bases). CDR3 length: 17 amino acids. Germline V CDR1 and CDR2: KGHSH, LQKENI. Trimming removed 2 bases from V and 0 bases from J, with 14 bases in between. CDR3 DNA sequence: TGTGCCAGCTCACCAGCACCTTCAACAGGCTCTGGAAACACCATATATTTT. Translated: CASSPAPSTGSGNTIYF.

This CDR3 reads CASSWGLAANEQFF. CDR3 sequence (DNA): TGTGCCAGCAGTTGGGGACTAGCAGCCAATGAGCAGTTCTTC. This chain connects TRBV5-4 to TRBJ2-1; 9 nucleotides line up with TRBD2. CDR1 SGHNT and CDR2 YYREEE come from the germline V gene (reference sequence). V dropped 5 bases and J dropped 6; count of bases not matched to a gene: 6. This CDR3 has 14 residues.

The rearrangement uses TRBV21-1 and TRBJ1-1. TRBV21-1 corresponds to a pseudogene. CDR3 length: 11 amino acids. The CDR3 sequence is CASSPWSEAFF. Here the CDR3 DNA reads TGTGCCAGCAGTCCGTGGTCTGAAGCTTTCTTT.

The V gene is TRBV5-8, the J gene TRBJ2-3, with 11 bases fitting TRBD2. V shed 3 bases, J shed 5 bases, and the junction held 8 bases outside the gene matches. CDR1 is SGHTS, CDR2 YDEGEE, per germline. The CDR3 is 16 amino acids. CDR3 residues: CASSSVAGGPVDTQYF. DNA of the CDR3: TGTGCCAGCAGCTCAGTAGCGGGAGGGCCGGTAGATACGCAGTATTTT.

This clone was observed once. The chain combines TRBV29-1 with TRBJ2-1, with TRBD1 matching 7 bases. V lost 6 bases to trimming and J lost 8 bases; unmatched junction nucleotides: 7. CDR1 and CDR2 from the germline V gene are SQVTM and ANQGSEA. This CDR3 region has 12 residues. The chain's CDR3 is CSVVGTVHEQFF. The CDR3 region has the DNA TGCAGCGTCGTCGGGACAGTCCATGAGCAGTTCTTC.

The chain couples TRBV5-1 to TRBJ1-1; 7 nucleotides match TRBD1. The length of the CDR3 is 14 residues. Germline trimming cut 0 bases from V and 4 bases from J; bases unmatched to any gene: 3. CDR1 and CDR2 (germline): SGHRS, YFSETQ. CDR3 residues: CASSLAGDSTEAFF. CDR3 coding DNA: TGCGCCAGCAGCTTGGCCGGGGACAGCACTGAAGCTTTCTTT.

CDR3 nucleotide sequence: TGTGCCAGTACGGGCCCGAGGGAGCAGTTCTTC. It specifies CASTGPREQFF. The rearrangement joins TRBV19 to TRBJ2-1, with D hard to call. Germline-derived CDR1 and CDR2 are LNHDA and SQIVND (reference sequence). The CDR3 length is 11 residues. V dropped 7 bases and J dropped 10 bases, with 11 bases sitting between them.

The chain combines TRBV7-8 with TRBJ2-7; TRBD1 aligns across 7 bases. V shed 5 bases, J shed 5 bases, and the junction held 15 bases outside the gene matches. From germline, CDR1 is SGHVS and CDR2 FQNEAQ. The CDR3 sequence is 16 residues long. This CDR3 reads CASSPQAGTESNEQYF. DNA for the CDR3: TGTGCCAGCAGCCCACAGGCCGGGACAGAATCAAACGAGCAGTACTTC.

This chain joins TRBV5-1 and TRBJ1-5; D might be TRBD1 (6 bases). Germline CDR1 is SGHRS and CDR2 is YFSETQ. The CDR3 sequence is 15 residues long. The ends were cut back, 1 base at V and 7 bases at J, with 15 bases in the middle. The CDR3 sequence is CASSLYRESGQPQHF. The CDR3 DNA is TGCGCCAGCAGCTTGTACAGGGAATCGGGACAGCCCCAGCATTTT.

This rearrangement joins TRBV11-2 to TRBJ1-2; TRBD1 is a possible D gene (6 bases). Per germline, CDR1 SGHAT and CDR2 FQNNGV. The V end lost 4 bases, the J end lost 4 bases, and 13 bases lay between the germline ends. The CDR3 spans 14 residues. The DNA of the CDR3 is TGTGCCAGCAGCTCGAGAGGGGACATCTATGGCTACACCTTC. Its translation is CASSSRGDIYGYTF.

The rearrangement uses TRBV6-1 and TRBJ1-4; D remains unclear. V gave up 5 bases and J gave up 4 bases, with 11 bases separating them. The CDR3 is 14 residues long. CDR1 is MNHNS and CDR2 is SASEGT in the germline V gene. Written as DNA, the CDR3 is TGTGCCAGCAGTCCCGGGCGCCTTAATGAAAAACTGTTTTTT. Amino acid sequence: CASSPGRLNEKLFF.

The rearrangement links TRBV28 to TRBJ2-7, with D unclear. The CDR3 sequence is 13 residues long. Germline V gene data show CDR1 as MDHEN and CDR2 as SYDVKM. Deletions cut 10 bases from V and 2 bases from J, with 15 bases between. CDR3 in DNA: TGTGCCATTTTCGGGCCAGGAGCCTACGAGCAGTACTTC. This gives the protein CAIFGPGAYEQYF. Filled out from reference TRBV28 and TRBJ2-7, the complete variable domain reads DVKVTQSSRYLVKRTGEKVFLECVQDMDHENMFWYRQDPGLGLRLIYFSYDVKMKEKGDIPEGYSVSREKKERFSLILESASTNQTSMYLCAIFGPGAYEQYFGPGTRLTVT.

The V call is TRBV4-1, the J call TRBJ2-2; TRBD1 matches at 10 bases. Unmatched junction bases numbered 2, after V lost 0 bases and J lost 7 bases. CDR1 MGHRA and CDR2 YSYEKL come from the germline V gene. CDR3 length equals 15 residues. This chain's CDR3 is CASSQEGTGVGELFF. DNA of the CDR3: TGCGCCAGCAGCCAAGAAGGGACAGGGGTCGGGGAGCTGTTTTTT.

The rearrangement uses TRBV5-1 and TRBJ2-3, with TRBD2 matching over 8 bases. This CDR3 region has 14 residues. The V gene's germline CDR1 is SGHRS and CDR2 YFSETQ. Trimming removed 5 bases from V and 5 bases from J; junction bases left unmatched: 7. CDR3 residues: CASSPTGRVDTQYF. The CDR3 nucleotides are TGCGCCAGCAGTCCTACCGGGAGGGTAGATACGCAGTATTTT.

As for this clone: Other DNA sequences from this sample encode an identical CDR3 as well. The V call is TRBV2, the J call TRBJ2-1; TRBD2 matches at 10 bases. J was trimmed by 4 bases and V by 4 bases; bases with no gene match: 1. Germline CDR1 SNHLY, CDR2 FYNNEI. The CDR3 totals 14 residues. The chain's CDR3 is CASSGLAGYNEQFF. CDR3 sequence (DNA): TGTGCCAGCAGTGGACTAGCGGGTTACAATGAGCAGTTCTTC.

This clone occurred once. A read error may account for a junction end that differs from germline. The V and J genes are TRBV20-1 and TRBJ2-5; D unresolved. CDR1 DFQATT and CDR2 SNEGSKA come from the germline V gene (reference sequence). This CDR3 has 11 amino acids. Here the CDR3 reads CSAALQGTQYF. As DNA, the CDR3 is TGCAGTGCTGCCCTTCAAGGGACCCAGTACTTC.

The chain couples TRBV2 to TRBJ1-2; TRBD1 matches at 8 bases. CDR3 size: 13 residues. The junction had 2 bases not matched to a gene; V was cut back by 4 bases and J by 4 bases. Germline V gene data show CDR1 as SNHLY and CDR2 as FYNNEI. As DNA, the CDR3 is TGTGCCAGCAGTGGACAGGGGTCCTATGGCTACACCTTC. Translating it yields CASSGQGSYGYTF.

The chain employs TRBV9 and TRBJ1-2; D ambiguous. The ends were cut back, 0 bases at V and 7 bases at J, with 19 bases in the middle. The CDR3 runs 16 residues. Per germline, CDR1 SGDLS and CDR2 YYNGEE. Here the CDR3 reads CASSVGAGSRLGGYTF. CDR3 sequence (DNA): TGTGCCAGCAGCGTAGGAGCGGGCTCCAGGCTTGGTGGCTACACCTTC.

This clone was detected once. The V call is TRBV18, the J call TRBJ2-2, with no clear D. V was trimmed by 0 bases and J by 4 bases, leaving 12 bases between them. This CDR3 is 16 amino acids long. Germline CDR1 and CDR2: KGHSH and LQKENI. The CDR3 coding sequence is TGTGCCAGCTCACCACCGATTACAGCCCCCACCGGGGAGCTGTTTTTT. It translates to CASSPPITAPTGELFF.

The rearrangement links TRBV5-1 to TRBJ2-7, with TRBD2 matching over 10 bases. Trimming cost V 0 bases and J 3 bases; bases outside gene matches: 12. The CDR3 consists of 18 residues. Germline V CDR1 and CDR2: SGHRS, YFSETQ. CDR3 sequence (DNA): TGCGCCAGCAGCTTGGCCGGGCTGCCGCGGACTAGCGGCTACGAGCAGTACTTC. Protein product: CASSLAGLPRTSGYEQYF. Variable domain in full (rest from reference TRBV5-1 and TRBJ2-7): KAGVTQTPRYLIKTRGQQVTLSCSPISGHRSVSWYQQTPGQGLQFLFEYFSETQRNKGNFPGRFSGRQFSNSRSEMNVSTLELGDSALYLCASSLAGLPRTSGYEQYFGPGTRLTVT.